Given below is one TCR beta chain in context. Its specificity is unknown. This specimen belongs to a study of cytomegalovirus exposure and HLA in healthy donors. Study-level information: The 95 million to 120 million unique TCR beta sequences, from 150 million to 200 million T cells, were found by an earlier analysis. There were approximately 80 million unique TCRs (from HLA-typed donors) in an early data release. The study, taken as a whole, reports: Among TCR beta chains, those listed as cytomegalovirus-associated numbered roughly 150.

Germline assignment: CDR1 MGHDK and CDR2 SYGVNS. The CDR3 has 15 amino acids. V gave up 4 bases and J gave up 3 bases; unmatched junction bases: 5. PCR used 60 Vbeta primers and 13 Jbeta primers. Sequenced by immunoSEQ multiplex PCR; TCRdb stores in-frame clones only, minus some. The table lists about 95,000 clones, 65% to 80% of them singletons. Sequencing input: PBMCs. The TCR comes from a woman aged 50 to 60 in good health and CMV-seropositive. The rearrangement links TRBV25-1 to TRBJ1-1; 10 bases agree with TRBD1. The CDR3 loop is CASSGGQGLHTEAFF. The CDR3, as DNA: TGTGCCAGCAGTGGGGGACAGGGGTTGCACACTGAAGCTTTCTTT.